This T cell receptor beta chain stems from a study of OX40 agonist ivuxolimab in advanced cancers. Study in general: Ivuxolimab doses were 0.01, 0.1, 0.3, 1.5, 3 or 10 mg/kg every 2 weeks. Treatment received earlier with anti-PD-1, anti-PD-L1 or anti-CTLA-4 agents was allowed, and around 36% had some. Regarding the study as a whole: Near-lowest levels of clonal expansion characterized partial responders at 0.1-3.0 mg/kg. CD8+ T cells (on average) carried more expanded clones than CD4+ T cells.

Note on this clone: Its antigen is unidentified.

CDR1 is SGHRS and CDR2 is YFSETQ in the germline V gene. Trimming pared 0 bases from V and 0 bases from J, leaving 11 bases between. This CDR3 spans 16 amino acids. TCRdb keeps only in-frame clones here, not all; method: immunoSEQ multiplex PCR. The sample has over 60,000 clones; around 88% are singletons. The sequence was collected from an adult with an advanced solid tumor such as melanoma, head and neck, liver or kidney cancer. The chain joins TRBV5-1 to TRBJ2-3; D is ambiguous. Here the sequenced sample was CD4+ or CD8+ T cells sorted from blood, taken in a trial of the OX40 agonist ivuxolimab. The CDR3 DNA is TGCGCCAGCAGCTTGGCGCTGTTTACTAGCACAGATACGCAGTATTTT. This translates into CASSLALFTSTDTQYF.